The sample holds many counts of the clone carrying this TCR beta chain. TCRdb itself ran the 5' RACE reads through MiXCR, one entry per CDR3 protein. The sample includes around 500,000 distinct CDR3 sequences, roughly 18% of them seen just once. This sample is drawn from a study of T-cell memory formation after mild COVID-19. Trimming removed 3 bases at V and 8 bases at J, with 11 bases between. Germline CDR1 SGHTA, CDR2 FQGNSA. The CDR3 runs 14 residues. The rearrangement links TRBV7-2 to TRBJ1-6; TRBD1 is a possible D gene (6 bases). This TCR derives from an adult woman who had mild COVID-19 (a few samples of this study predate the infection). Cell type and time point are not known. What was sequenced was PBMCs or a T cell subset sorted from them (not recorded which). CDR3 sequence (DNA): TGTGCCAGCAGCTTCCGGGGGCGGGATTCACCCCTCCACTTT. It is translated as CASSFRGRDSPLHF.